This TCR beta chain came from a study of T cell repertoires in cytomegalovirus infection. Study-level findings and limits: There were HLA-C-restricted CMV-specific TCR beta clonotypes dominating the ex vivo response.

This clonotype turned up a few times. The target antigen is unknown. TCRdb re-called the reads through MiXCR, storing one row per CDR3 protein. The sample lists about 130,000 distinct CDR3 sequences, 20% to 30% occurring once. This CDR3 region has 12 residues. CDR1 and CDR2 from the germline V gene are SNHLY and FYNNEI. Trimming stripped 7 bases from V and 7 bases from J, with 11 bases between. This chain links TRBV2 with TRBJ2-1; TRBD2 might be the D (5 bases). The sequencing sample was made of PBMCs, sequenced either directly or after in vitro stimulation (not recorded which). The receptor comes from a human donor in good health (CMV status not recorded). Some clones in this sample may be carry-over from other donors' samples. The CDR3 loop reads CASKGLPNEQFF. The CDR3 nucleotides are TGTGCCAGCAAAGGACTCCCAAATGAGCAGTTCTTC.